This T cell receptor beta chain was captured in a study of blood T cell repertoires in COVID-19. Methods used by the authors: For nucleated cells, counts were estimated from reference gene primer amplification. The protocol was immunoSEQ multiplex PCR, while the TCRdb copy is restricted to in-frame clones and leaves out a portion. That table gives V, J and clone size, and the DNA gave D and trimming. The data show 280,000 or so clones, nearly 90% seen once. This CDR3 spans 12 amino acids. V was shortened by 3 bases and J by 6 bases, with 5 bases between the two germline ends. Germline CDR1 and CDR2: LGHDT and YNNKEL (reference sequence).

The sequenced sample consisted of PBMCs or T cells enriched from blood (not recorded which). The V call is TRBV3-1 (or the pseudogene TRBV3-2), the J call TRBJ2-2, with D hard to call. The TCR sequence derives from a woman aged 18-30 years with acute COVID-19. The CDR3 loop is CASSQRSGELFF. CDR3 DNA: TGTGCCAGCAGCCAGAGGTCCGGGGAGCTGTTTTTT.